Only a few counts were recorded for the clone carrying this T cell receptor beta chain. Its antigen is not known. The data are from a study of T cell repertoires in cytomegalovirus infection. Study as a whole: The authors relied on CMV epitopes, both recently identified HLA-C-restricted and well-studied HLA-B-restricted. From public TCR beta signatures came an indication of both CMV infection and matching HLA type.

Trimming stripped 3 bases from V and 5 bases from J, with 20 bases between. There are 16 residues in the CDR3. CDR1 is SGHTA and CDR2 is FQGNSA in the germline V gene. Using its own MiXCR run on the reads, TCRdb lists one record per CDR3 protein. The sample has about 100,000 distinct CDR3 sequences, 25% to 35% seen once. The sample in question was CD8+ T cells from cultured PBMCs, obtained from culture after CMV antigen stimulation. The genes are TRBV7-2 and TRBJ2-7; D remains ambiguous. The clonotype comes from a human donor in good health (CMV status not recorded). Some clones in this sample may be carry-over from other donors' samples. CDR3 in DNA: TGTGCCAGCAGCTTCTACGTTGCGGCTTTCGAAAACGAGCAGTACTTC. Encoded protein: CASSFYVAAFENEQYF.